This entry features one T cell receptor (beta chain) sequence. The data were obtained in a study of blood T cell repertoires in COVID-19. The CDR3 has 17 amino acids. V lost 0 bases and J lost 3; bases outside the gene matches: 7. CDR1 is MGHDK and CDR2 is SYGVNS in the germline V gene. Profiled with immunoSEQ multiplex PCR; TCRdb holds only in-frame clones, not every one. The sample has approximately 45,000 clones, roughly 74% seen once; the top ten hold roughly 61%. The origin of this receptor is an elderly man with acute or convalescent COVID-19. This rearrangement joins TRBV25-1 to TRBJ2-1; TRBD1 matches 8 bases. Sequenced sample: peripheral blood. The DNA of the CDR3 is TGTGCCAGCAGTGAATATGGGGCAGGGGGCTTCTACAATGAGCAGTTCTTC. Translated, it gives CASSEYGAGGFYNEQFF.